Each of the 2 T cell receptor beta chains below was sequenced from the same sample in a study of chemoradiotherapy in HPV16-positive cancers. Here immunoSEQ multiplex PCR was the method, and the copy in TCRdb shows in-frame clones only, minus some. The sample lists about a thousand clones, approximately 83% occurring once. The sequences come from tumor tissue, collected from a patient who underwent chemoradiotherapy. These receptor sequences come from a human donor with HPV-associated anogenital cancer.

This chain joins TRBV5-1 and TRBJ2-3, with 14 bases that match TRBD2. V lost 5 bases and J lost 1; bases outside the gene matches: 6. The germline CDR1 and CDR2 sequences are SGHRS and YFSETQ. There are 17 residues in the CDR3. The CDR3 DNA is TGCGCCAGCAGTTTACCGGGACTAGCGGGGGGCACAGATACGCAGTATTTT. Its protein product is CASSLPGLAGGTDTQYF.

The chain is built from TRBV6-5 and TRBJ2-2; D is unresolved. The V gene lost 0 bases and the J gene lost 9 bases, with 11 bases spanning the gap. The CDR3 contains 14 residues. CDR1 MNHEY and CDR2 SVGAGI come from the germline V gene. The CDR3 spells CASSYSFVERELFF. In nucleotides, the CDR3 is TGTGCCAGCAGTTACTCTTTCGTTGAAAGGGAGCTGTTTTTT.